This T cell receptor beta chain was recovered during a study of CD8 T cells in ankylosing spondylitis. Broader study findings: Clones linked to disease were reported to show significant enrichment in matched ankylosing spondylitis synovial fluid. There was a TCR beta motif, made of several highly homologous variants, that appeared characteristic of ankylosing spondylitis blood. Some motif variants were previously reported in reactive arthritis synovial fluid and blood. Peripheral blood held disease-linked clones only at relatively low frequency, and these were CD8+.

Quantitative molecular-barcoded 5'-RACE generated the TCR beta libraries. TCRdb re-analysed the 5' RACE reads in MiXCR, keeping a single row per CDR3 protein. The data hold roughly 220,000 distinct CDR3 sequences, with about a sixth observed a single time. In its sample, this clonotype was seen a few times. The antigen remains undetermined. V lost 6 bases and J 1 base, leaving 7 bases between the germline ends. This CDR3 has 13 residues. Germline loops: CDR1 LNHDA, CDR2 SQIVND (reference sequence). Material: blood, either unsorted or a sorted T cell fraction (not recorded which). The source is a male donor with ankylosing spondylitis. The chain employs TRBV19 and TRBJ1-5; tentatively, D is TRBD1 (5 bases). The CDR3 spells CASRGDSNQPQHF. DNA of the CDR3: TGTGCCAGTAGGGGGGACAGCAATCAGCCCCAGCATTTT.